This note documents a single T cell receptor beta chain sequence. This sample was taken from a study of monozygotic twins with inflammatory bowel disease. TCRdb reanalyzed the 5' RACE reads and collapses them to one entry per CDR3 protein, without DNA. Recorded for this sample: 300,000 to 400,000 distinct CDR3 sequences. The germline V gene encodes CDR1 LGHNA and CDR2 YSLEER. This CDR3 comprises 15 residues. The chain uses TRBV4-3 and TRBJ2-2; absent DNA, TCRdb's TRBD1 call cannot be checked. Specimen: blood. The TCR comes from a human donor with ulcerative colitis or Crohn's disease, or a healthy co-twin of an affected twin (not recorded which). This chain's CDR3 is CASSPGTGRAGELFF.